This TCR beta chain originates from a study of T-cell memory formation after mild COVID-19. General study results and limits: Among contracting clones, CD4+ were mainly CM/EM and CD8+ enriched in EMRA.

This CDR3 is built from 15 residues. V lost 5 bases and J lost 2; bases outside the gene matches: 8. Per the germline V gene, CDR1 is SGHRS and CDR2 is YFSETQ. Of note for this clonotype: The antigen is undetermined.

TCRdb reanalysed the 5' RACE reads using MiXCR and keeps one entry per CDR3 protein. The table lists about 450,000 distinct CDR3 sequences, around a quarter of them singletons. Sequencing was performed on PBMCs or a T cell subset sorted from them (not recorded which). The clonotype comes from an adult woman who had mild COVID-19 (a few samples of this study predate the infection). Cell type and time point are not known. The rearrangement links TRBV5-1 to TRBJ2-5, with 8 bases matching TRBD2. The CDR3 nucleotides read TGCGCCAGCAGGCCTAGCGGGCAAGGTCAAGAGACCCAGTACTTC. The encoded protein is CASRPSGQGQETQYF.